This record covers a single T cell receptor (beta chain). These data are taken from a study of blood T cell repertoires in COVID-19. The wider study: COVID-19 samples collected from the United States, Italy and Spain covered acute and convalescent phases. PBMCs, B-cell-depleted T cells, or T cells were the source of the cDNA or gDNA that made up the material.

CDR3 length: 14 residues. CDR1 and CDR2 from the germline V gene are MNHEY and SVGAGI. Trimming shortened V by 5 bases and J by 1 base, and 11 bases separated the two germline ends. In the original processing: Cell counts per sample came from amplifying reference gene primers. Data came from immunoSEQ multiplex PCR; TCRdb stores just in-frame clones and leaves some out. The D gene and trimming were derived from the DNA, and the V and J assignments and clone size from that table. Among hundreds of thousands of clones listed, 85% were seen once. The chain is built from TRBV6-5 and TRBJ1-1; no definite D call. Sequencing was done on a sample of peripheral blood. This receptor was identified in a woman between 18 and 29 years old with acute or convalescent COVID-19. As DNA, the CDR3 is TGTGCCAGCAGTCCCTTAACAGAGAACACTGAAGCTTTCTTT. It codes for CASSPLTENTEAFF.